This T cell receptor beta chain was profiled in a study of T cell responses to AZD1222 COVID-19 vaccine. This clone was seen more than once but under ten times. The germline V gene encodes CDR1 LGHNA and CDR2 YNFKEQ. The CDR3 spans 18 residues. Trimming removed 3 bases from V and 5 bases from J; junction bases left unmatched: 14. Some clones are missing from TCRdb's copy, which holds only in-frame ones; the method was immunoSEQ multiplex PCR. The data contain 80,000 to 100,000 clones, approximately 91% of them singletons. Sequenced material: peripheral blood, taken on day 0 of AZD1222 vaccination. The sequence was obtained from an adult in good health. The chain couples TRBV4-2 to TRBJ2-7, with 12 bases aligning to TRBD2. CDR3 coding DNA: TGTGCCAGCAGCCAGGACACTAGCGGGGGGCCCTCTTGGAACGAGCAGTACTTC. This gives the protein CASSQDTSGGPSWNEQYF.